This T cell receptor beta chain was captured in a study of CDR3 diversity in severe acne. Trimming took 6 bases from V and 0 from J, leaving 12 bases between them. This CDR3 region has 16 residues. Germline lookup yields CDR1 WNHNN and CDR2 SYGVQD (reference sequence). MiXCR was run by TCRdb on the PCR reads, yielding one entry per CDR3 protein. The table lists around 100,000 distinct CDR3 sequences, roughly half of them singletons, with 12% in the top ten. The clonotype was recovered from a male donor with acne. Sequenced input: blood. V is TRBV10-1 and J is TRBJ1-6, with D possibly being TRBD1 (5 bases). In nucleotides, the CDR3 is TGCGCCAGCAGCAAGGACAAGAACTCCTATAATTCACCCCTCCACTTT. Protein: CASSKDKNSYNSPLHF.